This entry lists 29 T cell receptor beta chains sequenced from one sample in a study of response to subunit inactivated influenza vaccine. TCRdb re-called the RT-PCR reads with MiXCR, one entry per CDR3 protein. Here the sample spans about 650,000 distinct CDR3 sequences, about 14% being singletons. This sample comprised PBMCs from blood, obtained roughly 15 days before vaccination. Every receptor here comes from a man in his fifties or sixties who received an inactivated influenza vaccine.

CDR3 loop: CASSPRPGDNEKLFF. The CDR3 DNA follows: TGTGCCAGCAGCCCCAGGCCCGGAGATAATGAAAAACTGTTTTTT. This chain connects TRBV7-2 to TRBJ1-4, with D uncertain. CDR3 size: 15 residues. Germline CDR1 and CDR2: SGHTA and FQGNSA. Trimming cost V 5 bases and J 4 bases, with 14 bases left between them.

This clonotype was detected only a few times. This sequence joins TRBV4-3 and TRBJ2-2; D not certain. CDR1 is LGHNA, CDR2 YSLEER, per germline. The CDR3 length is 16 residues. Trimming took 2 bases from V and 2 from J, leaving 12 bases between them. For the CDR3, the DNA is TGCGCCAGCAGCCAACGTCCAAGGCCCAACACCGGGGAGCTGTTTTTT. Translating gives CASSQRPRPNTGELFF.

The chain links TRBV20-1 to TRBJ2-1; 9 bases are shared with TRBD2. Germline-derived CDR1 and CDR2 are DFQATT and SNEGSKA (reference sequence). The CDR3 contains 12 residues. The CDR3 DNA follows: TGCACCGCGGGGGGGAGGGTGGATGAGCAGTTCTTC. Protein: CTAGGRVDEQFF.

This clonotype was detected ten times or more. This rearrangement joins TRBV5-6 to TRBJ2-4; TRBD1 agrees at 7 bases. Germline V gene data show CDR1 as SGHDT and CDR2 as YYEEEE. The trim removed 4 bases at V and 14 bases at J, leaving 9 bases unmatched. The CDR3 extends over 12 amino acids. CDR3 in amino acids: CASSKSGTVEYF. The CDR3, as DNA: TGTGCCAGCAGCAAGTCCGGGACAGTCGAGTACTTC.

This clonotype occurred a few times. The rearrangement joins TRBV4-1 to TRBJ2-3; TRBD2 agrees at 9 bases. CDR1 and CDR2 (germline): MGHRA, YSYEKL. This CDR3 has 18 amino acids. V was clipped by 1 base and J by 4 bases; unmatched bases: 12. The CDR3 loop is CASSQGNSGGGWADTQYF. In DNA, the CDR3 is TGCGCCAGCAGCCAAGGGAATAGCGGGGGAGGTTGGGCAGATACGCAGTATTTT.

This chain uses TRBV5-1 with TRBJ2-7; tentatively, D is TRBD1 or TRBD2 (5 bases each). Looked up from germline, CDR1 is SGHRS and CDR2 is YFSETQ. V was clipped by 4 bases and J by 0 bases, with 11 bases between them. The CDR3 contains 14 residues. This chain's CDR3 is CASSAQRGSYEQYF. The CDR3 nucleotides read TGCGCCAGCAGCGCCCAGAGGGGCTCCTACGAGCAGTACTTC.

The table lists this clonotype with many counts. The chain employs TRBV4-3 and TRBJ2-1, with D perhaps matching TRBD2 (6 bases). Trimming pared 8 bases from V and 6 bases from J, leaving 14 bases between. Germline V gene sequence: CDR1 LGHNA, CDR2 YSLEER. CDR3 size: 13 residues. The CDR3 reads CASGKRGGNEQFF. In DNA, the CDR3 is TGCGCCAGCGGGAAACGGGGAGGCAATGAGCAGTTCTTC.

The sample holds a few counts of this clonotype. The CDR3 protein is CASNSRSLSHEQFF. In nucleotides, the CDR3 is TGTGCCAGCAACTCACGAAGCTTATCACATGAGCAGTTCTTC. The chain uses TRBV7-9 and TRBJ2-1; D call uncertain. CDR1 SEHNR and CDR2 FQNEAQ come from the germline V gene (reference sequence). The V end lost 7 bases, the J end lost 8 bases, and 18 bases lay between the germline ends. The CDR3 extends over 14 amino acids.

This clonotype is a singleton in its sample. The J gene is TRBJ1-5, the V gene TRBV15, with D possibly being TRBD1 (6 bases). V shed 2 bases and J shed 11 bases, with 22 bases lying between them. Looked up from germline, CDR1 is LNHNV and CDR2 is YYDKDF (reference sequence). The CDR3 runs to 16 residues. This CDR3 reads CATSRTQGLGGGAQHF. CDR3 nucleotide sequence: TGTGCCACCAGCAGAACACAGGGACTGGGCGGAGGGGCCCAGCATTTT.

This clonotype turned up a few times. The V gene is TRBV6-1, the J gene TRBJ2-1, with D perhaps matching TRBD2 (6 bases). CDR1 MNHNS and CDR2 SASEGT come from the germline V gene. The CDR3 is 15 amino acids. The V and J ends lost 6 bases and 0 bases respectively, with 12 bases between them. CDR3: CASSIDGSSYNEQFF. CDR3 in DNA: TGTGCCAGCAGCATCGACGGGAGCTCCTACAATGAGCAGTTCTTC.

This clonotype appeared many times. This rearrangement joins TRBV12-3 or TRBV12-4 to TRBJ2-7, with unresolved D. V lost 6 bases to trimming and J lost 7 bases, with 13 bases between them. This CDR3 region has 12 residues. CDR3 nucleotide sequence: TGTGCCAGCAGATTCGGACCGATGGAGCAGTACTTC. The encoded protein is CASRFGPMEQYF.

This clonotype was seen more than once but under ten times. V usage is TRBV4-1 and J usage is TRBJ2-3, with 7 bases identical to TRBD2. This CDR3 has 15 residues. After removal of 4 bases from V and 4 bases from J, the junction contained 8 bases not matched to a gene. CDR1 is MGHRA, CDR2 YSYEKL, per germline. The DNA of the CDR3 is TGCGCCAGCAGCCGCCTAGCGGCGAATCCAGATACGCAGTATTTT. This translates into CASSRLAANPDTQYF.

This clonotype was seen a handful of times. A junction boundary mismatches the germline segment, possibly from a read error. The chain links TRBV7-9 to TRBJ2-7, with D tentatively TRBD1 (7 bases). The germline V gene encodes CDR1 SEHNR and CDR2 FQNEAQ (reference sequence). CDR3 length: 13 amino acids. The CDR3 DNA sequence: TGTGCCAGCAGCTTATCAGCGGGCAGGGGGACGTGGTTC. This sequence encodes CASSLSAGRGTWF. Filled out from reference TRBV7-9 and TRBJ2-7, the complete variable domain reads DTGVSQNPRHKITKRGQNVTFRCDPISEHNRLYWYRQTLGQGPEFLTYFQNEAQLEKSRLLSDRFSAERPKGSFSTLEIQRTEQGDSAMYLCASSLSAGRGTWFGPGTRLTVT.

This clonotype occurred many times. The chain uses TRBV7-9 and TRBJ2-1, with D possibly called TRBD1 or TRBD2 (5 bases each). V was trimmed by 0 bases and J by 9 bases, leaving 12 bases between them. Per germline, CDR1 SEHNR and CDR2 FQNEAQ (reference sequence). This CDR3 contains 14 residues. CDR3 sequence reads: CASSLARGGGEQFF. The CDR3 DNA follows: TGTGCCAGCAGCTTAGCGCGTGGTGGGGGTGAGCAGTTCTTC.

The table lists this clonotype with many counts. The V and J genes are TRBV12-3 or TRBV12-4 and TRBJ2-7, with TRBD1 matching over 11 bases. Trimming cost V 4 bases and J 0 bases; bases outside gene matches: 2. There are 15 residues in the CDR3. CDR3 region: CASSWDRGYSYEQYF. The DNA for the CDR3 is TGTGCCAGCAGTTGGGACAGGGGGTACTCCTACGAGCAGTACTTC.

V usage is TRBV4-3 and J usage is TRBJ2-7; D is unresolved. The CDR3 runs 13 residues. Per germline, CDR1 LGHNA and CDR2 YSLEER. V was clipped by 0 bases and J by 4 bases, with 7 bases between them. The CDR3 DNA sequence: TGCGCCAGCAGCCAAGAACAAGGTTACGAGCAGTACTTC. Its translation: CASSQEQGYEQYF.

Here the CDR3 reads CASSVGPSGGYNEQFF. The DNA for the CDR3 is TGTGCCAGCAGCGTAGGCCCTAGCGGGGGTTACAATGAGCAGTTCTTC. The chain combines TRBV9 with TRBJ2-1; TRBD2 matches at 10 bases. The V gene's germline CDR1 is SGDLS and CDR2 YYNGEE. J was trimmed by 4 bases and V by 0 bases; bases with no gene match: 4. The CDR3 is made up of 16 amino acids.

The chain joins TRBV20-1 to TRBJ2-7; D is perhaps TRBD2 (5 bases). The V end was cut by 0 bases, the J end by 2 bases, with 14 bases between. Germline V lookup: CDR1 DFQATT, CDR2 SNEGSKA (reference sequence). The CDR3 is 15 amino acids. CDR3 nucleotides: TGCAGTGCTAGAGATCCAACGGGAACACCCTACGAGCAGTACTTC. Translated, it gives CSARDPTGTPYEQYF.

The table lists this clonotype with a few counts. The chain recombines TRBV2 with TRBJ1-6; D is unresolved. V gave up 2 bases and J gave up 2 bases, with 10 bases separating them. Germline CDR1 and CDR2: SNHLY and FYNNEI. The CDR3 runs to 16 residues. Here the CDR3 reads CASSESGETYNSPLHF. The CDR3 coding sequence is TGTGCCAGCAGTGAATCCGGGGAGACCTATAATTCACCCCTCCACTTT. The variable domain in full, with the rest retrieved from reference TRBV2 and TRBJ1-6, is EPEVTQTPSHQVTQMGQEVILRCVPISNHLYFYWYRQILGQKVEFLVSFYNNEISEKSEIFDDQFSVERPDGSNFTLKIRSTKLEDSAMYFCASSESGETYNSPLHFGNGTRLTVT.

This clonotype was seen a few times. The chain links TRBV15 to TRBJ2-7, with TRBD2 as a possible D gene (5 bases). The CDR3 is 13 residues long. Per germline, CDR1 LNHNV and CDR2 YYDKDF (reference sequence). Trimming removed 0 bases from V and 2 bases from J, with 5 bases in between. CDR3 sequence reads: CATSRELAYEQYF. The CDR3 bases are TGTGCCACCAGCAGAGAACTAGCCTACGAGCAGTACTTC.

A few counts support this clonotype. The V and J genes are TRBV20-1 and TRBJ2-3; D may be TRBD2 (7 bases). The CDR3 length is 14 residues. From germline, CDR1 is DFQATT and CDR2 SNEGSKA (reference sequence). Trimming stripped 4 bases from V and 4 bases from J, with 15 bases between. CDR3 coding DNA: TGCAGTGCTAAGGGAGGGGGGCCCCCAGATACGCAGTATTTT. As protein: CSAKGGGPPDTQYF.

V gene TRBV28 combines with J gene TRBJ2-7; 8 nucleotides match TRBD1. This CDR3 is 15 amino acids long. The germline V gene encodes CDR1 MDHEN and CDR2 SYDVKM. After removal of 10 bases from V and 5 bases from J, the junction contained 16 bases not matched to a gene. In DNA form, the CDR3 reads TGTGCCACCACAACCCGAACAGGGGGTCGCGACGAGCAGTACTTC. Encoded protein: CATTTRTGGRDEQYF.

This sequence joins TRBV5-4 and TRBJ2-3; 10 bases fit TRBD2. Trimming took 4 bases from V and 6 from J; bases not matched to a gene: 8. The CDR3 sequence is 15 residues long. Germline assignment: CDR1 SGHNT and CDR2 YYREEE (reference sequence). The CDR3 protein is CASSTERGGIDTQYF. In DNA form, the CDR3 reads TGTGCCAGCAGCACGGAGCGGGGGGGTATTGATACGCAGTATTTT.

This clonotype was seen only a few times. The genes are TRBV7-6 and TRBJ1-1; TRBD1 aligns across 8 bases. CDR3 length: 15 amino acids. Germline V gene data show CDR1 as SGHVS and CDR2 as FNYEAQ. V lost 4 bases and J lost 3; bases outside the gene matches: 7. CDR3 nucleotides: TGTGCCAGCAGCTCCCACCCGGACAGGGACACTGAAGCTTTCTTT. Protein sequence: CASSSHPDRDTEAFF.

The chain couples TRBV28 to TRBJ1-2; possible D gene TRBD1, 6 bases. Trimming shortened V by 2 bases and J by 4 bases, and 11 bases separated the two germline ends. CDR1 and CDR2 (germline): MDHEN, SYDVKM. This CDR3 comprises 14 residues. Here the CDR3 reads CASSLPGAGYGYTF. The CDR3 nucleotides read TGTGCCAGCAGTTTACCGGGGGCGGGCTATGGCTACACCTTC.

This clonotype has a count of ten or more. The chain combines TRBV5-1 with TRBJ2-2, with 11 bases identical to TRBD2. The CDR3 totals 14 residues. Germline loops: CDR1 SGHRS, CDR2 YFSETQ. J gave up 9 bases and V 3 bases, and 4 bases lay outside the gene matches. CDR3 sequence reads: CASSWLAGGRELFF. The CDR3 nucleotides read TGCGCCAGCAGCTGGCTAGCGGGGGGCCGGGAGCTGTTTTTT. Filled out from reference TRBV5-1 and TRBJ2-2, the complete variable domain reads KAGVTQTPRYLIKTRGQQVTLSCSPISGHRSVSWYQQTPGQGLQFLFEYFSETQRNKGNFPGRFSGRQFSNSRSEMNVSTLELGDSALYLCASSWLAGGRELFFGEGSRLTVL.

The J gene is TRBJ1-6, the V gene TRBV28; no clear D. The CDR3 contains 14 residues. V lost 2 bases and J 10 bases, leaving 12 bases between the germline ends. The germline CDR1 and CDR2 sequences are MDHEN and SYDVKM. The CDR3 bases are TGTGCCAGCAGTTTACTGAGTCCCGGATCACCCCTCCACTTT. Encoded protein: CASSLLSPGSPLHF.

The sample holds a few counts of this clonotype. This rearrangement joins TRBV7-6 to TRBJ2-5, with 9 positions matching TRBD2. Per germline, CDR1 SGHVS and CDR2 FNYEAQ. The CDR3 is 16 amino acids. The trim removed 1 base at V and 5 bases at J, leaving 8 bases unmatched. The CDR3 DNA reads as TGTGCCAGCAGCTTAGGCAGTCTAGCGGGGCGGGAGACCCAGTACTTC. Its protein product is CASSLGSLAGRETQYF.

This clonotype was detected a few times. This sequence joins TRBV2 and TRBJ2-1; TRBD2 matches 14 bases. The CDR3 sequence is 20 residues long. Trimming cost V 3 bases and J 3 bases; bases outside gene matches: 13. Germline CDR1 SNHLY, CDR2 FYNNEI. CDR3: CASSDPAGLAGVFYYNEQFF. In DNA, the CDR3 is TGTGCCAGCAGTGACCCCGCGGGACTAGCGGGAGTCTTCTACTACAATGAGCAGTTCTTC.